The subject of this entry is one T cell receptor (beta chain). Germline V CDR1 and CDR2: WNHNN, SYGVQD (reference sequence). This CDR3 region has 13 residues. The V end was cut by 6 bases, the J end by 4 bases, with 13 bases between. The data stem from a study of blood T cell repertoires in COVID-19. Background on the study: Some COVID-19 samples were acute and others convalescent; all came from the United States, Italy and Spain.

Original processing notes: Quantification of nucleated cells was approximated via reference gene primer amplification. Only in-frame clones appear in the TCRdb table, and some are missing; sequencing was by immunoSEQ multiplex PCR. The V and J calls and clone size are taken from that table; D and trimming were inferred from the DNA. Of about 49,000 clones listed, more than 85% are singletons. Seattle enrolled patients during active infection and tracked them longitudinally. The sample was peripheral blood. The sequence was obtained from a man aged 55-75 years with COVID-19, enrolled during active disease. The rearrangement uses TRBV10-1 and TRBJ2-7; D is perhaps TRBD2 (6 bases). The CDR3 protein is CASSPGTLYEQYF. The DNA for the CDR3 is TGCGCCAGCAGCCCAGGGACTCTGTACGAGCAGTACTTC.